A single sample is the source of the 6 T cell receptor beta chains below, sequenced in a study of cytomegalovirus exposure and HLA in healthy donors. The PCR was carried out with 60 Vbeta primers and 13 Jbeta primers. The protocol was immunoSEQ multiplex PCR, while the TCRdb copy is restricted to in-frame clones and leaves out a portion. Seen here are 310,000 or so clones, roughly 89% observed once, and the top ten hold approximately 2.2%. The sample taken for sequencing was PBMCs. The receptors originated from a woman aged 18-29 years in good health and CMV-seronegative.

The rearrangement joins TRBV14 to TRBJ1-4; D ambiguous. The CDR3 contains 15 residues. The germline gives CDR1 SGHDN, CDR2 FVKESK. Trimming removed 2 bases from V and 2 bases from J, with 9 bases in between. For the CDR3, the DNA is TGTGCCAGCAGCCAACGTGGCAAGACTAATGAAAAACTGTTTTTT. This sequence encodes CASSQRGKTNEKLFF.

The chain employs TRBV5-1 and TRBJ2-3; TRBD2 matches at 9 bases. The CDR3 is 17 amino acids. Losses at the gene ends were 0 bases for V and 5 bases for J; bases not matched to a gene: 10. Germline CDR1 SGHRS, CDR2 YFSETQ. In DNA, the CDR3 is TGCGCCAGCAGCTTGGGAGGCGCGGGAGGGGCCGGAGATACGCAGTATTTT. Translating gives CASSLGGAGGAGDTQYF.

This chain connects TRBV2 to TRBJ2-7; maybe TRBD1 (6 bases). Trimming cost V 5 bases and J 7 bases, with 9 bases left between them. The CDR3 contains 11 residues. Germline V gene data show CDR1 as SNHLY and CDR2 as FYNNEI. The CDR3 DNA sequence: TGTGCCAGCAGTACAGGGTGGGAGCAGTACTTC. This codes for CASSTGWEQYF. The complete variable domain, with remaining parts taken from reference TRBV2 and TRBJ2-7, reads EPEVTQTPSHQVTQMGQEVILRCVPISNHLYFYWYRQILGQKVEFLVSFYNNEISEKSEIFDDQFSVERPDGSNFTLKIRSTKLEDSAMYFCASSTGWEQYFGPGTRLTVT.

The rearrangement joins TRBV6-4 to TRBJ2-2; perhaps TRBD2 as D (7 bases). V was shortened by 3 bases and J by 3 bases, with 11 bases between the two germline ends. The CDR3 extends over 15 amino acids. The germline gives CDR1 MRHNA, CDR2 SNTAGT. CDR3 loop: CASSEEGGDTGELFF. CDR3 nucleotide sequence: TGTGCCAGCAGTGAGGAGGGGGGGGACACCGGGGAGCTGTTTTTT.

CDR3: CASSPIAGGSSYEQYF. The CDR3 DNA reads as TGTGCCAGCAGCCCAATCGCGGGTGGGTCGTCCTACGAGCAGTACTTC. The V and J genes are TRBV7-9 and TRBJ2-7; a weak D match, TRBD2 (5 bases). Between the trimmed V and J ends, which lost 5 bases and 1 base, there was a span of 18 bases. CDR3 length: 16 residues. Germline assignment: CDR1 SEHNR and CDR2 FQNEAQ (reference sequence). The full variable domain, in which reference TRBV7-9 and TRBJ2-7 provide the parts outside the CDR3, is DTGVSQNPRHKITKRGQNVTFRCDPISEHNRLYWYRQTLGQGPEFLTYFQNEAQLEKSRLLSDRFSAERPKGSFSTLEIQRTEQGDSAMYLCASSPIAGGSSYEQYFGPGTRLTVT.

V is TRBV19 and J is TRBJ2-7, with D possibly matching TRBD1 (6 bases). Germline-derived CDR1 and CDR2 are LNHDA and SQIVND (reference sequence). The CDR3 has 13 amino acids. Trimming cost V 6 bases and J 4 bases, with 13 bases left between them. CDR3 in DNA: TGTGCCAGTAGAGGGGCCGGACAGTACGAGCAGTACTTC. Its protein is CASRGAGQYEQYF.